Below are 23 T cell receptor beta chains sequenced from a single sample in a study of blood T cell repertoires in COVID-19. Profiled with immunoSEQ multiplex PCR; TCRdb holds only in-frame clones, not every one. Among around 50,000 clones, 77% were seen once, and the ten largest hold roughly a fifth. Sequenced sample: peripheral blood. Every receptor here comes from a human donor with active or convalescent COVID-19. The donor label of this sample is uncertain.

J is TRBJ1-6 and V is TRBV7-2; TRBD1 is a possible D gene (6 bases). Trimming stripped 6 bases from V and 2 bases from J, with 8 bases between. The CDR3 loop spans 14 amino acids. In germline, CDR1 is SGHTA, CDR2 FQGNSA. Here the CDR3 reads CASRQGTYNSPLHF. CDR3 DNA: TGTGCCAGCAGACAGGGCACCTATAATTCACCCCTCCACTTT.

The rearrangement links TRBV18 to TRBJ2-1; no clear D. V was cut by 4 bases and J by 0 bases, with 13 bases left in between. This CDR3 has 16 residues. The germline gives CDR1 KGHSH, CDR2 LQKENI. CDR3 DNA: TGTGCCAGCTCACTTTCGGTTTCGAGCTCCTACAATGAGCAGTTCTTC. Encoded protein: CASSLSVSSSYNEQFF. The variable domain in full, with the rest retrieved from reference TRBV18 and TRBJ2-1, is NAGVMQNPRHLVRRRGQEARLRCSPMKGHSHVYWYRQLPEEGLKFMVYLQKENIIDESGMPKERFSAEFPKEGPSILRIQQVVRGDSAAYFCASSLSVSSSYNEQFFGPGTRLTVL.

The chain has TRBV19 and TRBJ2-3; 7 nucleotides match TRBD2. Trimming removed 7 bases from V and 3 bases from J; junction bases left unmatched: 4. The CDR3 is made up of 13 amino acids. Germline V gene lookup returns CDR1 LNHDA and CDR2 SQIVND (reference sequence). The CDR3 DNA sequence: TGTGCCAGTAAATGGCGGGAGACAGATACGCAGTATTTT. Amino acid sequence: CASKWRETDTQYF.

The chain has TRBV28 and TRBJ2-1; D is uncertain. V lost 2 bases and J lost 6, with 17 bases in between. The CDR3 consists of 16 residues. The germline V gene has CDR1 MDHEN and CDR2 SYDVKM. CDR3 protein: CASSLVSGAGVNEQFF. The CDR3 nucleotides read TGTGCCAGCAGTTTAGTATCCGGAGCCGGAGTCAATGAGCAGTTCTTC.

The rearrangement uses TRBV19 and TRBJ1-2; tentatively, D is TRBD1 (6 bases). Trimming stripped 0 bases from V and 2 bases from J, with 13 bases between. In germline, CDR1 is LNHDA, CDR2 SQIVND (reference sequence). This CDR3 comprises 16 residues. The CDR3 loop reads CASSIDRTGLNYGYTF. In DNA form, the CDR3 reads TGTGCCAGTAGTATAGACCGAACAGGGTTGAACTATGGCTACACCTTC.

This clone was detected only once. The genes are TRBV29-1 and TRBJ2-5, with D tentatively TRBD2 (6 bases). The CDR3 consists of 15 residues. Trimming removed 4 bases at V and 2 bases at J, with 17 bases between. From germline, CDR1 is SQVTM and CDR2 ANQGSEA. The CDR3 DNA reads TGCAGCGTTGTGGTGGGGGGTGGGGCACAAGAGACCCAGTACTTC. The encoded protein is CSVVVGGGAQETQYF.

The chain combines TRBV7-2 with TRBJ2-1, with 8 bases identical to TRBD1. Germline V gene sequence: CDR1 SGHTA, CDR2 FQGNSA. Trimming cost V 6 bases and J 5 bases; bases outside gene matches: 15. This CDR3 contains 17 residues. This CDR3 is CASRPRTGPPGDNEQFF. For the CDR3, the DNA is TGTGCCAGCAGGCCGAGGACAGGGCCCCCGGGGGACAATGAGCAGTTCTTC.

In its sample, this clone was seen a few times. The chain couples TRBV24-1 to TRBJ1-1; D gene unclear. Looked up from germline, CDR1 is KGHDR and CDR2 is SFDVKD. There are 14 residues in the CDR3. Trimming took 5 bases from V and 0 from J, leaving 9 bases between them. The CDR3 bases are TGTGCCACCAGTGTGGGGAGCATGAACACTGAAGCTTTCTTT. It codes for CATSVGSMNTEAFF.

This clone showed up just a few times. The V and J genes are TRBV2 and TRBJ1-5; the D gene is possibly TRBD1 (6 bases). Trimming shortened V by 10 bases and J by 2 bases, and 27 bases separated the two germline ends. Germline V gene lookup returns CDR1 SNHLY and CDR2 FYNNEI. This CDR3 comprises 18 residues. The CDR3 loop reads CATSSERQGRGGNQPQHF. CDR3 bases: TGTGCCACCTCCTCGGAGCGGCAGGGGAGGGGGGGCAATCAGCCCCAGCATTTT. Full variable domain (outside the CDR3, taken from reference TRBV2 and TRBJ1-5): EPEVTQTPSHQVTQMGQEVILRCVPISNHLYFYWYRQILGQKVEFLVSFYNNEISEKSEIFDDQFSVERPDGSNFTLKIRSTKLEDSAMYFCATSSERQGRGGNQPQHFGDGTRLSIL.

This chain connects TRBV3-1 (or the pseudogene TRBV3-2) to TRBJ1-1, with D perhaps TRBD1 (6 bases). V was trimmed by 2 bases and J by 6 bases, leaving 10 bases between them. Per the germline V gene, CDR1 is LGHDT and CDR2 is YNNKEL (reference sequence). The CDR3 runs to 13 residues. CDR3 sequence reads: CASSQQSGAEAFF. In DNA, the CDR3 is TGTGCCAGCAGCCAACAGTCAGGGGCTGAAGCTTTCTTT.

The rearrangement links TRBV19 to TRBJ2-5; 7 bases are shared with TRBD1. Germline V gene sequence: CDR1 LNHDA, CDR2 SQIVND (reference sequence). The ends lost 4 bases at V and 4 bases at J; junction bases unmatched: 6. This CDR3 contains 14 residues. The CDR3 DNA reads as TGTGCCAGTAGTACTCCGGGACAGAGAGAGACCCAGTACTTC. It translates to CASSTPGQRETQYF.

The CDR3 loop is CASSLGGGLARSYNEQFF. The CDR3 coding sequence is TGTGCCAGCAGTTTAGGTGGGGGACTAGCGCGCTCCTACAATGAGCAGTTCTTC. The chain recombines TRBV28 with TRBJ2-1; 10 positions agree with TRBD2. The CDR3 has 18 residues. V gave up 2 bases and J gave up 0 bases; unmatched junction bases: 7. Germline V lookup: CDR1 MDHEN, CDR2 SYDVKM.

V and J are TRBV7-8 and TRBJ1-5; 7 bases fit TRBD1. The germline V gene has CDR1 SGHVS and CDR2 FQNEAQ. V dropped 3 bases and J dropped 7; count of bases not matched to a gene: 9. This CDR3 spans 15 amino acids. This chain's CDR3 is CASSFSRQGEQPQHF. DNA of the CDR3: TGTGCCAGCAGCTTTAGTAGACAGGGTGAACAGCCCCAGCATTTT.

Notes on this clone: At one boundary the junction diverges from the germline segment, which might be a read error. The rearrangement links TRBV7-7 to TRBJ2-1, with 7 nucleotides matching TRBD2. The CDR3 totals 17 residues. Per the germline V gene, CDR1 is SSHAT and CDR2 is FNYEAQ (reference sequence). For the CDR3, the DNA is TGTGCTAGCAGCGTGGGGGAGGGGTCCGTCACCTACAATGAGCAGTTCTTC. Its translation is CASSVGEGSVTYNEQFF.

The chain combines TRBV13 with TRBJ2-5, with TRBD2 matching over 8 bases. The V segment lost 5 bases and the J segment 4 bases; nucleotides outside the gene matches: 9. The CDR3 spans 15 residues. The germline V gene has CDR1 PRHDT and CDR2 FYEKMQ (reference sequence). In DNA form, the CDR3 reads TGTGCCAGCAGCGTCAGAACGGGAGGGGTAGAGACCCAGTACTTC. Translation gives CASSVRTGGVETQYF.

The CDR3 nucleotides read TGTGCCACCAGCAGAGATGCCTATCTAGCTTACGAGCAGTACTTC. Protein: CATSRDAYLAYEQYF. This chain uses TRBV15 with TRBJ2-7; D might be TRBD2 (5 bases). Deletions cut 0 bases from V and 4 bases from J, with 13 bases between. The germline CDR1 and CDR2 sequences are LNHNV and YYDKDF (reference sequence). The CDR3 sequence is 15 residues long. The full variable domain, completed using reference TRBV15 and TRBJ2-7, is DAMVIQNPRYQVTQFGKPVTLSCSQTLNHNVMYWYQQKSSQAPKLLFHYYDKDFNNEADTPDNFQSRRPNTSFCFLDIRSPGLGDTAMYLCATSRDAYLAYEQYFGPGTRLTVT.

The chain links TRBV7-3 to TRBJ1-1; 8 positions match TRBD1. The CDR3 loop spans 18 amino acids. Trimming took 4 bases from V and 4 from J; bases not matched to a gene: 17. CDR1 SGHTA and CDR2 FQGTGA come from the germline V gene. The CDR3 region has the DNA TGTGCCAGCAGCTCCCCCTTGACCCGCAGGGGGCGGAGCACTGAAGCTTTCTTT. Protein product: CASSSPLTRRGRSTEAFF.

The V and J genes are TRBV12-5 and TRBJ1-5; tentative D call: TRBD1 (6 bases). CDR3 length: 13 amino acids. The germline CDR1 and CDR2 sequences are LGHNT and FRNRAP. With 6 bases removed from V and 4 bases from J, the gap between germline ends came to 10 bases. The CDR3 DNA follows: TGTGCTAGTGGAACAGGGTCAAATCAGCCCCAGCATTTT. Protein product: CASGTGSNQPQHF.

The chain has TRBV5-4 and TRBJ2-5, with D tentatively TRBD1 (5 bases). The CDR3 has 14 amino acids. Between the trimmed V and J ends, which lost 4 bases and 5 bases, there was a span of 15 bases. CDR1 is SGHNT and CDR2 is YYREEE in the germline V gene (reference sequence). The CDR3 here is CASSLQGTEETQYF. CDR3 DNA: TGTGCCAGCAGCCTCCAGGGAACAGAGGAGACCCAGTACTTC.

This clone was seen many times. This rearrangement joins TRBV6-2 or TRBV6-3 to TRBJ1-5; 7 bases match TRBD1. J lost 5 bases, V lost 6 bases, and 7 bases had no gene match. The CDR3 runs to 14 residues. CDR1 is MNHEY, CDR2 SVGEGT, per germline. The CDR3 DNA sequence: TGTGCCAGCAGCTTAACAGGGGTAGATCAGCCCCAGCATTTT. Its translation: CASSLTGVDQPQHF.

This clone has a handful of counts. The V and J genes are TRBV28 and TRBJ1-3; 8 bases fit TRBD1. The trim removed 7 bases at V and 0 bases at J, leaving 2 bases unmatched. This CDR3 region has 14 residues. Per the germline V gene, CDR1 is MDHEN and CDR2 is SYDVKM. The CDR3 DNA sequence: TGTGCCAGCATCGGGACAGGCTCTGGAAACACCATATATTTT. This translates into CASIGTGSGNTIYF.

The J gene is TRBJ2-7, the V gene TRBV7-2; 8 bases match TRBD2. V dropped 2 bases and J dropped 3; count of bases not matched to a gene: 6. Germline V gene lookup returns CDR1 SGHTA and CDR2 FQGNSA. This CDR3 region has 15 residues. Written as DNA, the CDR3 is TGTGCCAGCAGCTTATCCCGACTAGCGCGCTACGAGCAGTACTTC. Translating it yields CASSLSRLARYEQYF.

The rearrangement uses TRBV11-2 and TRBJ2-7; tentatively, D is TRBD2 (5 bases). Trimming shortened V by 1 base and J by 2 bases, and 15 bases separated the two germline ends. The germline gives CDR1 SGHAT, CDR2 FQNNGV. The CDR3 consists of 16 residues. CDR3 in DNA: TGTGCCAGCAGCTTAGGTTGGGCTAGCCGCACCTACGAGCAGTACTTC. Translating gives CASSLGWASRTYEQYF.